A selection of T cell receptor beta chains follows, all from one sample in a study of blood T cell repertoires in COVID-19. The table came from immunoSEQ multiplex PCR; TCRdb's copy has only in-frame clones and leaves some out. The sample includes 150,000 to 200,000 clones, around 76% seen only once; the top ten take around 8%. The sequencing input was peripheral blood. All receptors derive from a woman between 65 and 79 years old with acute or convalescent COVID-19. Both conserved end residues are part of each CDR3. The D gene is left open where the match is weak. Only some rows state a clone size, as once, few, many or a class for expanded clones.

>TRBJ2-7|17|TRBV4-2|TRBD2|NA
TGTGCCAGCAGCCAGGCTAGCGGGGGGATCTACTCCTACGAGCAGTACTTC
CASSQASGGIYSYEQYF
>TRBJ2-2|16|TRBV19|NA|NA
TGTGCAAGTTGGCGGGGGCCAGGGAAGAACACCGGGGAGCTGTTTTTT
CASWRGPGKNTGELFF
>TRBJ2-2|16|TRBV19|TRBD1|NA
TGTGCCAGTAGTATACGGTCGGACAGGGCGACCGGGGAGCTGTTTTTT
CASSIRSDRATGELFF
>TRBJ2-1|12|TRBV11-3|NA|NA
TGTGCCAGCAGCTTAGGCGCGCTTGAGCAGTTCTTC
CASSLGALEQFF
>TRBJ1-6|13|TRBV5-4|NA|NA
TGTGCCAGCAGCTTCGACAGAAATTCACCCCTCCACTTT
CASSFDRNSPLHF
>TRBJ1-1|16|TRBV5-1|NA|NA
TGCGCCAGCAGCTTGGATCGGCTGGGGGCGGACACTGAAGCTTTCTTT
CASSLDRLGADTEAFF
>TRBJ2-3|15|TRBV6-5|TRBD2|once
TGTGCCAGCAGTTACCTAGCGGGAGGGACAGATACGCAGTATTTT
CASSYLAGGTDTQYF
>TRBJ2-3|17|TRBV7-8|TRBD2|NA
TGTGCCAGCAGCTTAGCACGGCTAGCGGGAGTATATGATACGCAGTATTTT
CASSLARLAGVYDTQYF
>TRBJ1-2|14|TRBV5-1|TRBD1|few
TGCGCCAGCAGCTGGGATCAGGGGGTGGAAGGCTACACCTTC
CASSWDQGVEGYTF
>TRBJ1-4|16|TRBV4-1|NA|NA
TGCGCCAGCAGCCAAGTTACGGGGACAACTAATGAAAAACTGTTTTTT
CASSQVTGTTNEKLFF
>TRBJ1-2|14|TRBV29-1|NA|NA
TGCAGCGTTGCCCGGCGGATACCTAACTATGGCTACACCTTC
CSVARRIPNYGYTF
>TRBJ1-5|15|TRBV27|NA|NA
TGTGCCAGCAGTTTGACAGAGAATAGCAATCAGCCCCAGCATTTT
CASSLTENSNQPQHF
>TRBJ2-7|15|TRBV9|TRBD2|few
TGTGCCAGCAGCGTAGGGGCTAGCGGACCTTACGAGCAGTACTTC
CASSVGASGPYEQYF
>TRBJ2-1|14|TRBV9|NA|once
TGTGCCAGCAGCGTAGCTTGGAGTTACAATGAGCAGTTCTTC
CASSVAWSYNEQFF
>TRBJ2-6|17|TRBV5-4|TRBD2|once
TGTGCCAGCAGCGGGGGACTAGTTGGAGGTGGGGCCAACGTCCTGACTTTC
CASSGGLVGGGANVLTF